The clone carrying this T cell receptor (beta chain) was counted once. Only in-frame clones appear in the TCRdb table, and some are missing; sequencing was by immunoSEQ multiplex PCR. The sample includes 150,000 to 200,000 clones, less than 85% of them seen just once. The study recruited people aged about 18 to 95 years across about 25 US areas. The sample originates from a study of blood T cell repertoires in COVID-19. Unmatched junction bases numbered 9, after V lost 0 bases and J lost 4 bases. CDR3 length: 16 residues. Germline CDR1 reads MNHEY; CDR2 reads SVGAGI. Sequencing was carried out using PBMCs or T cells enriched from blood (not recorded which). The genes are TRBV6-5 and TRBJ2-7; 7 nucleotides line up with TRBD1. The source of this sequence is a woman aged 55-70 years with acute COVID-19. For the CDR3, the DNA is TGTGCCAGCAGTTACTCGAAGCTGGGACAGAGTTACGAGCAGTACTTC. This encodes CASSYSKLGQSYEQYF.